The 2 T cell receptor beta chains below come from one sample, sequenced in a study of blood T cell repertoires in COVID-19. Only in-frame clones appear in the TCRdb table, and some are missing; sequencing was by immunoSEQ multiplex PCR. Of under 300,000 clones listed, 82% are singletons. The specimen was peripheral blood. Receptor source: a woman of 80 years or more with active or convalescent COVID-19.

V usage is TRBV19 and J usage is TRBJ1-1; TRBD1 matches 7 bases. Germline V gene data show CDR1 as LNHDA and CDR2 as SQIVND (reference sequence). The CDR3 totals 14 residues. V shed 5 bases, J shed 4 bases, and the junction held 7 bases outside the gene matches. CDR3 DNA: TGTGCCAGTAGTCGAGGGGGCACTAGCACTGAAGCTTTCTTT. Its protein product is CASSRGGTSTEAFF.

The chain is built from TRBV5-1 and TRBJ2-1; D is undetermined. V lost 5 bases, J lost 0 bases, and 6 bases lay in between. The CDR3 consists of 13 residues. Germline assignment: CDR1 SGHRS and CDR2 YFSETQ. CDR3 sequence reads: CASRPSSYNEQFF. CDR3 sequence (DNA): TGCGCCAGCAGGCCTAGCTCCTACAATGAGCAGTTCTTC.